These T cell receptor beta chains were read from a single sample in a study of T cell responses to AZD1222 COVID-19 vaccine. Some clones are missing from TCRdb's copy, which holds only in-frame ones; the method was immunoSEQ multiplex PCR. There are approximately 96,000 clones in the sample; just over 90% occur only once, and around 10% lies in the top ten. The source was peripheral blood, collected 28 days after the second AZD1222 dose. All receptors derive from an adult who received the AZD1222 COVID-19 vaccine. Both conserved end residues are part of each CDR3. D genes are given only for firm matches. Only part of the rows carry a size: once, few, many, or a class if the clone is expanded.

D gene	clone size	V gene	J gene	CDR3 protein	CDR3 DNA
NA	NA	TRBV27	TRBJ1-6	CASSFSGLVSPLHF	TGTGCCAGCAGTTTTTCAGGGCTCGTTTCACCCCTCCACTTT
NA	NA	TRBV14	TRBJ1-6	CASSQLRHSPLHF	TGTGCCAGCAGCCAACTCCGCCATTCACCCCTCCACTTT
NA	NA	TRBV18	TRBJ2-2	CASSPRVRDTGELFF	TGTGCCAGCTCACCACGGGTGCGGGACACCGGGGAGCTGTTTTTT
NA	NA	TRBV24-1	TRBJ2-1	CATSDPTVHISSYNEQFF	TGTGCCACCAGTGACCCAACCGTTCACATAAGCTCCTACAATGAGCAGTTCTTC
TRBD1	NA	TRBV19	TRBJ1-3	CASSNRGGQSGNTIYF	TGTGCCAGTAGCAACCGGGGGGGACAGTCGGGAAACACCATATATTTT
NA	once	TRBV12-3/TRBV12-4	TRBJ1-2	CASRVPGRPLFTF	TGTGCCAGCAGAGTACCGGGACGGCCTTTGTTCACCTTC
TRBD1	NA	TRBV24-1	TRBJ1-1	CATSDSGQGEAFF	TGTGCCACCAGTGACTCTGGACAGGGAGAAGCTTTCTTT
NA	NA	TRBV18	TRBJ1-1	CASSPDRWKVNTEAFF	TGTGCCAGCTCACCAGACAGGTGGAAGGTGAACACTGAAGCTTTCTTT
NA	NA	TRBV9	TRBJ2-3	CASSVGVGTDTQYF	TGTGCCAGCAGCGTGGGGGTGGGTACAGATACGCAGTATTTT
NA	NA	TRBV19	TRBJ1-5	CASSIDLGRNQPQHF	TGTGCCAGTAGTATAGATCTTGGGAGAAATCAGCCCCAGCATTTT
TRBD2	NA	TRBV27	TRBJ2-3	CASSSPRLAGPPTDTQYF	TGTGCCAGCAGTTCCCCCCGACTAGCGGGACCACCCACAGATACGCAGTATTTT
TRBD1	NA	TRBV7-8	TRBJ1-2	CASSLAGGASGYTF	TGTGCCAGCAGCTTAGCAGGGGGCGCATCTGGCTACACCTTC
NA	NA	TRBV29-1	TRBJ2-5	CSGGQETQYF	TGCAGCGGGGGACAAGAGACCCAGTACTTC
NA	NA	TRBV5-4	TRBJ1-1	CASSLQNRVNTEAFF	TGTGCCAGCAGCTTGCAAAACAGAGTGAACACTGAAGCTTTCTTT
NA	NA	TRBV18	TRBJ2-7	CASSPRWDGLHYEQYF	TGTGCCAGCTCACCACGGTGGGACGGATTACACTACGAGCAGTACTTC
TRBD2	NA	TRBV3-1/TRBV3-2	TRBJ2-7	CASSPSRGLVSYEQYF	TGTGCCAGCAGCCCTTCTCGAGGACTAGTCTCCTACGAGCAGTACTTC
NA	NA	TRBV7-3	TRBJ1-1	CASSLGGHDTEAFF	TGTGCCAGCAGCTTAGGGGGACACGACACTGAAGCTTTCTTT
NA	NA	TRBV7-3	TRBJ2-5	CASSRTPRETQYF	TGTGCCAGCAGTCGGACTCCCCGGGAGACCCAGTACTTC
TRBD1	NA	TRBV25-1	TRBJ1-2	CASSGDRDGYTF	TGTGCCAGCAGTGGGGACAGGGATGGCTACACCTTC
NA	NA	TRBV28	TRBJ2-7	CASSSSSYEQYF	TGTGCCAGCAGTTCCAGCTCCTACGAGCAGTACTTC
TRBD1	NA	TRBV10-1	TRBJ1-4	CASSESRGQGKLFF	TGCGCCAGCAGTGAGTCCAGGGGGCAAGGAAAACTGTTTTTT
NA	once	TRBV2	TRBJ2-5	CASSERETQYF	TGTGCCAGCAGTGAAAGGGAGACCCAGTACTTC
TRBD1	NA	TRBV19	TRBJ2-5	CASSIGGTGMKTQYF	TGTGCCAGTAGCATAGGAGGGACAGGGATGAAGACCCAGTACTTC
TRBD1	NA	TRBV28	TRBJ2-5	CASSFRTGGLGTQYF	TGTGCCAGCAGTTTCCGGACAGGGGGATTGGGGACCCAGTACTTC
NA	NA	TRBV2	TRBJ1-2	CASRRYYGYTF	TGTGCCAGCAGGAGGTACTATGGCTACACCTTC
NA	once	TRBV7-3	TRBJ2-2	CASSFIAGELFF	TGTGCCAGCAGCTTCATAGCCGGGGAGCTGTTTTTT
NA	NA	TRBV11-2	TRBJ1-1	CASSPFGGSTEAFF	TGTGCCAGCAGCCCCTTCGGGGGGTCCACTGAAGCTTTCTTT
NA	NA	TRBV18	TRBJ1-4	CASSPGQREKLFF	TGTGCCAGCTCACCTGGACAGAGAGAAAAACTGTTTTTT
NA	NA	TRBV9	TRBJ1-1	CASSVAGLNTEAFF	TGTGCCAGCAGCGTAGCCGGGTTGAACACTGAAGCTTTCTTT
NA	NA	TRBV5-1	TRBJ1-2	CASSLVEGVRNGYTF	TGCGCCAGCAGCTTGGTGGAGGGGGTCCGGAATGGCTACACCTTC
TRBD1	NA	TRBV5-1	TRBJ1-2	CASSFSGQEGYTF	TGCGCCAGCAGCTTCTCGGGACAGGAGGGCTACACCTTC
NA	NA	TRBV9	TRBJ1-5	CASSFRDSNQPQHF	TGTGCCAGCAGCTTCAGAGATAGCAATCAGCCCCAGCATTTT
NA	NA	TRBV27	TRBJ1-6	CASRPPGHYNSPLHF	TGTGCCAGCAGACCCCCGGGACATTATAATTCACCCCTCCACTTT
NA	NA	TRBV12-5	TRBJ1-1	CASGSEKNSLNTEAFF	TGTGCTAGTGGTTCGGAGAAAAATTCTCTGAACACTGAAGCTTTCTTT
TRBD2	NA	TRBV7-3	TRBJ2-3	CASSLSGGAGTDTQYF	TGTGCCAGCAGCTTAAGCGGGGGGGCGGGCACAGATACGCAGTATTTT
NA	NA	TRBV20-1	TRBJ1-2	CSAREGNGYTF	TGCAGTGCTAGAGAAGGGAATGGCTACACCTTC
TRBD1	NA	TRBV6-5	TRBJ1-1	CASSQTGTGWTEAFF	TGTGCCAGCAGTCAGACAGGGACAGGATGGACTGAAGCTTTCTTT
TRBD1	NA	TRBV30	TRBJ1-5	CAWSPPGGAQPQHF	TGTGCCTGGAGTCCCCCAGGGGGCGCTCAGCCCCAGCATTTT
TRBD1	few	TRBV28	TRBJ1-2	CASSPTGEVYGYTF	TGTGCCAGCAGCCCGACAGGGGAGGTCTATGGCTACACCTTC
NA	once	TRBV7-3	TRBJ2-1	CASSPTRLERSSYNEQFF	TGTGCCAGCAGCCCAACGAGATTAGAGAGGAGCTCCTACAATGAGCAGTTCTTC